This T cell receptor (beta chain) originates from a study of blood T cell repertoires in COVID-19. Study background: From T cells, B-cell-depleted T cells, or PBMCs came the material, which was cDNA or gDNA.

Trimming at V came to 0 bases and at J to 7 bases, leaving 4 bases not matched to a gene. This CDR3 has 15 residues. The germline V gene has CDR1 LGHDT and CDR2 YNNKEL (reference sequence). Original analysis: The authors estimated nucleated cell counts from reference gene primer amplification. The method was immunoSEQ multiplex PCR; TCRdb's version includes in-frame clones alone and lacks a portion of them. V, J and clone size are taken as reported in that table, and D and trimming were inferred from the DNA itself. This sample has about 99,000 clones, with roughly 80% found just once. The sample comprised peripheral blood. The chain uses TRBV3-1 (or the pseudogene TRBV3-2) and TRBJ2-2; 8 positions match TRBD2. This clonotype originated in a man aged 55 to 70 with acute or convalescent COVID-19. CDR3 protein: CASSQEGGGLGELFF. The DNA of the CDR3 is TGTGCCAGCAGCCAAGAAGGCGGGGGGCTCGGGGAGCTGTTTTTT.